Listed below are T cell receptor beta chains from one sample, sequenced in a study of T cell responses to AZD1222 COVID-19 vaccine. This table comes from immunoSEQ multiplex PCR, and its TCRdb copy is limited to in-frame clones, with some not included. The sample holds 95,000 to 110,000 clones, approximately 90% seen once. The sequencing used peripheral blood, collected on day 0 of AZD1222 vaccination. The receptor source for this set is an adult in good health. Each CDR3 is given with its conserved first and last residue. D genes are given only for firm matches. Where a row states a size, it is once, few, many or the class of an expanded clone; other rows omit it.

j_gene | d_gene | v_gene | abundance | CDR3nt | CDR3aa
TRBJ2-6 | - | TRBV6-2/TRBV6-3 | few | TGTGCCAGCAGCCCCATTGGGGCAGGGGCCAACGTCCTGACTTTC | CASSPIGAGANVLTF
TRBJ2-6 | - | TRBV25-1 | - | TGTGCCAGACCACCCTTGGACAGTCGCTCTGGGGCCAACGTCCTGACTTTC | CARPPLDSRSGANVLTF
TRBJ2-5 | - | TRBV11-3 | - | TGTGCCAGCAGCAGGACACAAGAGACCCAGTACTTC | CASSRTQETQYF
TRBJ1-5 | - | TRBV5-4 | - | TGTGCCAGCAGCTTGCCGGGGGAGGGACAGCCCCAGCATTTT | CASSLPGEGQPQHF
TRBJ2-7 | - | TRBV18 | - | TGTGCCAGCTCACCAATACCAGCCGGGGAAAGAGCCTACGAGCAGTACTTC | CASSPIPAGERAYEQYF
TRBJ1-2 | TRBD1 | TRBV5-1 | - | TGCGCCAGCAGCTTACGGGACAGGGAACCTAACTATGGCTACACCTTC | CASSLRDREPNYGYTF
TRBJ2-5 | - | TRBV6-2/TRBV6-3 | few | TGTGCCAGCAGTTACTCCTCAGAAGGGACCCAGTACTTC | CASSYSSEGTQYF
TRBJ1-6 | - | TRBV11-2 | - | TGTGCCAGCAGCTTAATCCCCGCAGGCCGCTATAATTCACCCCTCCACTTT | CASSLIPAGRYNSPLHF
TRBJ2-1 | TRBD2 | TRBV9 | - | TGTGCCAGCAGCGAGCTTCCGGGGGGATCCTACAATGAGCAGTTCTTC | CASSELPGGSYNEQFF
TRBJ1-3 | TRBD1 | TRBV28 | - | TGTGCCAGCAGTCATGGAGGACAGGGGAGTGGAAACACCATATATTTT | CASSHGGQGSGNTIYF
TRBJ2-5 | - | TRBV6-2/TRBV6-3 | once | TGTGCCAGCAGCGTGCAGGGGACCCAGTACTTC | CASSVQGTQYF
TRBJ1-5 | TRBD1 | TRBV19 | - | TGTGCCAGTAGTATGCGAGGGGGCGCGGGTCAGCCCCAGCATTTT | CASSMRGGAGQPQHF
TRBJ2-7 | - | TRBV11-3 | - | TGTGCCAGCAGCTTAATTCAAGGGGAGGCCTACGAGCAGTACTTC | CASSLIQGEAYEQYF
TRBJ1-1 | - | TRBV11-3 | - | TGTGCCAGCAGCTTATACGGACACTCTGAAGCTTTCTTT | CASSLYGHSEAFF
TRBJ1-5 | - | TRBV7-5 | - | TGTGCCAGAAGCTTAATATTTAGTACGACATACCCCAGGGGAAGGTGGCAGCCCCAGCATTTT | CARSLIFSTTYPRGRWQPQHF
TRBJ2-5 | - | TRBV7-2 | - | TGTGCCAGCAGACGTGCCGGTGGGGTAGGAACCCAGTACTTC | CASRRAGGVGTQYF
TRBJ2-5 | - | TRBV12-5 | - | TGTGCTAGTGGTTCAAGCGGCAGGGTGGAGACCCAGTACTTC | CASGSSGRVETQYF
TRBJ1-4 | - | TRBV28 | - | TGTGCCAGCAGTCCCCAAGCCGGATTTGGTGAAAAACTGTTTTTT | CASSPQAGFGEKLFF
TRBJ1-1 | - | TRBV11-2 | - | TGTGCCAGCAGCTTAGCTATTTCAGGGTTGAACACTGAAGCTTTCTTT | CASSLAISGLNTEAFF
TRBJ1-5 | - | TRBV7-2 | few | TGTGCCAGCAGCTTAGGTAGGACAGAGCGTCAGCCCCAGCATTTT | CASSLGRTERQPQHF
TRBJ1-1 | - | TRBV5-1 | once | TGCGCCAGCAGCTCCTTCTCCAGGAACACTGAAGCTTTCTTT | CASSSFSRNTEAFF
TRBJ1-5 | - | TRBV18 | - | TGTGCCAGCTCACCATGGGTAGGTGAGGGAGGCAATCAGCCCCAGCATTTT | CASSPWVGEGGNQPQHF
TRBJ1-2 | - | TRBV18 | - | TGTGCCAGCTCCATAAGAACGGACACACCGGCTCACTACACCTTC | CASSIRTDTPAHYTF
TRBJ2-7 | - | TRBV19 | - | TGTGCCAGTAGTGTGGGACTTGCCTACGAGCAGTACTTC | CASSVGLAYEQYF
TRBJ2-5 | TRBD2 | TRBV29-1 | - | TGCAGCGTCTCGAGCGGGGTTGGTATAGAGACCCAGTACTTC | CSVSSGVGIETQYF
TRBJ1-3 | - | TRBV12-3/TRBV12-4 | - | TGTGCCACCCAAAGACAGTCCGGAAACACCATATATTTT | CATQRQSGNTIYF
TRBJ2-5 | - | TRBV29-1 | - | TGCAGCGTAGCAGGTCGGACCCGAGAGACCCAGTACTTC | CSVAGRTRETQYF
TRBJ2-7 | - | TRBV19 | - | TGTGCCAGTAGTTCGCCCCACCAGCAAGGGGACGAGCAGTACTTC | CASSSPHQQGDEQYF
TRBJ2-5 | TRBD2 | TRBV6-1 | - | TGTGCCAGCAGTGAACTAGCGGGGGGGCCAGAGACCCAGTACTTC | CASSELAGGPETQYF
TRBJ1-6 | - | TRBV19 | - | TGTGCCAGTGAGGGTAATTCACCCCTCCACTTT | CASEGNSPLHF
TRBJ1-5 | - | TRBV6-2/TRBV6-3 | - | TGTGCCAGCAGCCTTAACCGCGATCAGCCCCAGCATTTT | CASSLNRDQPQHF
TRBJ2-1 | TRBD2 | TRBV11-2 | - | TGTGCCAGCAGCCGGACTAGGAATGAGCAGTTCTTC | CASSRTRNEQFF
TRBJ1-2 | - | TRBV3-1/TRBV3-2 | - | TGTGCCAGCAGCCAGGAGGGTATTCACTATGGCTACACCTTC | CASSQEGIHYGYTF
TRBJ2-5 | - | TRBV20-1 | - | TGCAGTGCTAGTACTAACCAAGAGACCCAGTACTTC | CSASTNQETQYF
TRBJ1-2 | TRBD1 | TRBV2 | - | TGTGCCAGCAGTTACATACCGGGACAGGGTCGTTATGGCTACACCTTC | CASSYIPGQGRYGYTF
TRBJ1-1 | - | TRBV10-2 | - | TGCGCCAGCAGGCCCTCGGGTGGGGCCACTGAAGCTTTCTTT | CASRPSGGATEAFF
TRBJ1-4 | TRBD1 | TRBV5-1 | - | TGCGCCAGCAGCTTGTACAGGGGAACTAATGAAAAACTGTTTTTT | CASSLYRGTNEKLFF
TRBJ2-7 | TRBD1 | TRBV5-1 | once | TGCGCCAGCAGCTGGACCGGGACAGGGGTCAACGAGCAGTACTTC | CASSWTGTGVNEQYF
TRBJ1-1 | TRBD1 | TRBV7-9 | - | TGTGCCAGCAGCCCCGCCATGACAGGGCTCATGAACACTGAAGCTTTCTTT | CASSPAMTGLMNTEAFF
TRBJ2-1 | TRBD2 | TRBV5-1 | - | TGCGCCAGCAGCACCGCTCTAGCGGGGGCCGAACTCCAGTTCTTC | CASSTALAGAELQFF
TRBJ2-1 | TRBD2 | TRBV9 | - | TGTGCCAGCAGCGCCAGTAGCGGGCGGTCCTACAATGAGCAGTTCTTC | CASSASSGRSYNEQFF